Listed here are 16 T cell receptor beta chains from one sample, sequenced in a study of beta chain features in type 1 diabetes. Expressed TCRB transcripts were sequenced after all isolated RNA was converted to cDNA. TCRdb's copy holds only in-frame clones and misses some; the assay was immunoSEQ multiplex PCR. The sample gives 300,000 to 350,000 clones, around 13% of which show up once; about 6.6% is in the top ten. What was sequenced was central memory CD4+ T cells from blood. The source is a man younger than 40 in good health.

In the case of this clone: Since a far larger clone is one base different, this is likely a read error. The rearrangement joins TRBV14 to TRBJ1-5; D is perhaps TRBD1 (6 bases). The CDR3 is 15 amino acids. Germline CDR1 and CDR2: SGHDN and FVKESK. Between the trimmed V and J ends, which lost 4 bases and 5 bases, there was a span of 15 bases. Here the CDR3 reads CASSLGQGNDQPQHF. DNA for the CDR3: TGTGCCAGCAGCCTTGGGCAGGGGAACGATCAGCCCCAGCATTTT.

This clone was seen only a few times. This chain links TRBV6-5 with TRBJ1-1; D possibly corresponds to TRBD1 (5 bases). V lost 8 bases, J lost 3 bases, and 16 bases lay in between. Germline loops: CDR1 MNHEY, CDR2 SVGAGI. This CDR3 is 14 amino acids long. For the CDR3, the DNA is TGTGCCAGCTCGGAAAGGGGAGTTGACACTGAAGCTTTCTTT. Encoded protein: CASSERGVDTEAFF.

This clone has only a few counts. This may be a read error: a much more frequent sequence differs by one nucleotide. The rearrangement uses TRBV11-2 and TRBJ2-2, with unresolved D. The V end was cut by 2 bases, the J end by 1 base, with 5 bases between. Germline V gene sequence: CDR1 SGHAT, CDR2 FQNNGV. The CDR3 consists of 14 residues. DNA for the CDR3: TGTGCCAGCAGCTTATCCAGGAACACCGGGGAGCTGTTTTTT. Residues: CASSLSRNTGELFF.

V and J are TRBV27 and TRBJ2-7; tentatively, D is TRBD1 or TRBD2 (5 bases each). From germline, CDR1 is MNHEY and CDR2 SMNVEV (reference sequence). The V and J ends lost 0 bases and 2 bases respectively, with 14 bases between them. CDR3 length: 16 amino acids. CDR3 sequence reads: CASSLSGRLTTYEQYF. Here the CDR3 DNA reads TGTGCCAGCAGTTTATCGGGACGGCTTACGACCTACGAGCAGTACTTC.

The chain carries TRBV7-9 and TRBJ1-2; tentative D call: TRBD1 (5 bases). The CDR3 is 12 residues long. Per germline, CDR1 SEHNR and CDR2 FQNEAQ (reference sequence). V was pared by 4 bases and J by 7 bases, with 10 bases between. CDR3 bases: TGTGCCAGCAGCTCGACAGTGGGTGGCTACACCTTC. The encoded protein is CASSSTVGGYTF.

In this sample, this clone turned up a few times. The chain's CDR3 is CASSQEGVEQFF. DNA of the CDR3: TGTGCCAGCAGCCAGGAGGGGGTGGAGCAGTTCTTC. The chain couples TRBV7-6 to TRBJ2-1; the D gene could be TRBD1 or TRBD2 (6 bases each). The CDR3 has 12 amino acids. The germline V gene encodes CDR1 SGHVS and CDR2 FNYEAQ. Trimming took 5 bases from V and 10 from J, leaving 12 bases between them.

The chain recombines TRBV19 with TRBJ2-2; 7 bases are a match to TRBD1. Germline V CDR1 and CDR2: LNHDA, SQIVND (reference sequence). This CDR3 has 15 amino acids. Trimming at V came to 4 bases and at J to 1 base, leaving 3 bases not matched to a gene. The CDR3 region is CASSSGQENTGELFF. The CDR3 coding sequence is TGTGCCAGTAGTAGCGGACAGGAGAACACCGGGGAGCTGTTTTTT.

This clone was picked up a small number of times. The gene calls are TRBV2 and TRBJ2-3; perhaps TRBD1 as D (5 bases). This CDR3 region has 13 residues. CDR1 is SNHLY, CDR2 FYNNEI, per germline. In DNA, the CDR3 is TGTTCATCAGACAGATTGAGCACAGATACGCAGTATTTT. Its translation: CSSDRLSTDTQYF.

There are a few counts of this clone. The V and J genes are TRBV11-2 and TRBJ2-7; no firm D call. This CDR3 spans 16 amino acids. With 2 bases removed from V and 5 bases from J, the gap between germline ends came to 19 bases. Germline V CDR1 and CDR2: SGHAT, FQNNGV. The CDR3 reads CASSLSSWTQAHEQYF. Here the CDR3 DNA reads TGTGCCAGCAGCTTATCTTCTTGGACGCAGGCGCACGAGCAGTACTTC.

A few counts support this clone. Different DNA sequences within this sample yield the same CDR3. This chain connects TRBV2 to TRBJ2-5, with D uncertain. Trimming stripped 1 base from V and 4 bases from J, with 4 bases between. Looked up from germline, CDR1 is SNHLY and CDR2 is FYNNEI. The length of the CDR3 is 12 residues. The CDR3 bases are TGTGCCAGCAGTGAAGTAGTAGAGACCCAGTACTTC. It codes for CASSEVVETQYF.

This chain joins TRBV7-8 and TRBJ2-5, with D perhaps TRBD1 (6 bases). Per the germline V gene, CDR1 is SGHVS and CDR2 is FQNEAQ. The CDR3 has 14 residues. Between the trimmed V and J ends, which lost 5 bases and 5 bases, there was a span of 15 bases. The CDR3 reads CASSPMDRYETQYF. The CDR3 DNA sequence: TGTGCCAGCAGCCCTATGGACAGATATGAGACCCAGTACTTC.

Written as DNA, the CDR3 is TGTGCCATCAGGGAGGGACAGAACCAAGAGACCCAGTACTTC. This translates into CAIREGQNQETQYF. V is TRBV10-3 and J is TRBJ2-5; possible D gene TRBD1, 7 bases. Trimming shortened V by 6 bases and J by 0 bases, and 11 bases separated the two germline ends. CDR1 and CDR2 from the germline V gene are ENHRY and SYGVKD. This CDR3 is built from 14 residues.

The V gene is TRBV7-9, the J gene TRBJ1-1; D uncertain. Per germline, CDR1 SEHNR and CDR2 FQNEAQ (reference sequence). This CDR3 is 13 amino acids long. V was cut by 3 bases and J by 6 bases, with 11 bases left in between. In DNA, the CDR3 is TGTGCCAGCAGCTTTGTCGCCATCCCTGAAGCTTTCTTT. Translation: CASSFVAIPEAFF. Supplemented by reference TRBV7-9 and TRBJ1-1, the full variable domain reads DTGVSQNPRHKITKRGQNVTFRCDPISEHNRLYWYRQTLGQGPEFLTYFQNEAQLEKSRLLSDRFSAERPKGSFSTLEIQRTEQGDSAMYLCASSFVAIPEAFFGQGTRLTVV.

This clone was seen a handful of times. The chain joins TRBV9 to TRBJ2-2; TRBD2 is a possible D gene (5 bases). CDR1 and CDR2 (germline): SGDLS, YYNGEE. CDR3 length: 15 amino acids. Trimming cost V 3 bases and J 0 bases, with 9 bases left between them. The CDR3 DNA sequence: TGTGCCAGCAGCGGAGGGATTCCGAACACCGGGGAGCTGTTTTTT. Its protein product is CASSGGIPNTGELFF.

V and J are TRBV11-1 and TRBJ2-1; 9 positions match TRBD2. Trimming cost V 2 bases and J 2 bases; bases outside gene matches: 13. The CDR3 runs 19 residues. The germline V gene has CDR1 SGHAT and CDR2 FQDESV (reference sequence). CDR3 bases: TGTGCCAGCAGCTTAATAGGACTAGCGACAGAAGCTACCTACAATGAGCAGTTCTTC. This codes for CASSLIGLATEATYNEQFF.

The chain joins TRBV7-2 to TRBJ2-1; 7 bases are shared with TRBD1. The CDR3 covers 13 residues. V shed 8 bases, J shed 9 bases, and the junction held 10 bases outside the gene matches. CDR1 is SGHTA, CDR2 FQGNSA, per germline. The CDR3 region is CASGSHAGGEQFF. The CDR3 bases are TGTGCCAGCGGCTCACACGCAGGGGGTGAGCAGTTCTTC.